This TCR beta chain was observed in a study of T cell repertoires in cytomegalovirus infection. With regard to this clonotype: What it binds is not known.

TCRdb redid the calling of the reads with MiXCR, one entry per CDR3 protein. The sample holds about 34,000 distinct CDR3 sequences, approximately 52% seen once. Trimming removed 4 bases at V and 4 bases at J, with 8 bases between. Germline loops: CDR1 MGHDK, CDR2 SYGVNS. CDR3 length: 12 amino acids. The chain is built from TRBV25-1 and TRBJ2-7; D gene unclear. This clonotype originated in a human donor in good health (CMV status not recorded). Some clones in this sample may be carry-over from other donors' samples. This sample comprised CD8+ T cells from cultured PBMCs, obtained from culture after CMV antigen stimulation. The CDR3 DNA is TGTGCCAGCAGTGGGATGAGTTACGAGCAGTACTTC. Its translation: CASSGMSYEQYF.